This T cell receptor beta chain appears in the sequencing data of a study of graft-versus-host responses after intestinal transplantation. At the level of the study: As for transplant type, recipients had multivisceral, liver-intestinal, or isolated intestinal grafts. Each recipient received anti-thymocyte globulin induction, then tacrolimus and steroids for three to four years. Study-level findings and limits: Early post-transplant HvG declines tracked with peak circulating GvH clone levels.

This CDR3 region has 11 residues. Looked up from germline, CDR1 is MNHEY and CDR2 is SMNVEV (reference sequence). V shed 6 bases and J shed 2 bases, with 4 bases lying between them. Profiling relied on immunoSEQ multiplex PCR, and the TCRdb table lists in-frame clones only, not all of them. In the table there are around 77,000 clones, about 94% of which are singletons. Concerning this clone itself: Its cognate antigen is unknown.

The origin of this receptor is a human donor who received an intestinal transplant. The sequenced sample was unstimulated CD8+ T cells sorted from spleen or lymph node cells, obtained before intestinal transplant. The rearrangement uses TRBV27 and TRBJ2-5; D is unclear. The CDR3 reads CASRKQETQYF. CDR3 bases: TGTGCCAGCAGAAAACAAGAGACCCAGTACTTC.